The 8 T cell receptor beta chains given below trace back to one sample, sequenced in a study of blood T cell repertoires in COVID-19. Repertoires were generated with immunoSEQ multiplex PCR, while TCRdb's copy carries only in-frame clones and drops some. The sample carries some 400,000 clones, more than 70% recorded once. The specimen was peripheral blood. The receptor source for this set is a woman aged 60 to 75 with COVID-19, enrolled during active disease.

This clone was seen a single time. The rearrangement uses TRBV7-3 and TRBJ2-2, with a tentative D call TRBD1 (5 bases). Looked up from germline, CDR1 is SGHTA and CDR2 is FQGTGA. V was shortened by 1 base and J by 4 bases, with 13 bases between the two germline ends. CDR3 length: 16 amino acids. DNA for the CDR3: TGTGCCAGCAGCTTAATCCCAGGGCAGGCCACCGGGGAGCTGTTTTTT. Translated, it gives CASSLIPGQATGELFF.

This clone was recorded once. The genes are TRBV9 and TRBJ1-1; D ambiguous. The germline gives CDR1 SGDLS, CDR2 YYNGEE. CDR3 size: 14 residues. Between the trimmed V and J ends, which lost 1 base and 0 bases, there was a span of 7 bases. The CDR3 DNA follows: TGTGCCAGCAGCGTATCGGACTTGAACACTGAAGCTTTCTTT. This sequence encodes CASSVSDLNTEAFF.

The chain uses TRBV19 and TRBJ2-6, with a weak D call TRBD1 (5 bases). V gave up 6 bases and J gave up 1 base, with 10 bases separating them. This CDR3 comprises 15 residues. Germline-derived CDR1 and CDR2 are LNHDA and SQIVND (reference sequence). The CDR3 nucleotides are TGTGCCAGTAGACTACAGGTATCTGGGGCCAACGTCCTGACTTTC. Encoded protein: CASRLQVSGANVLTF.

The chain uses TRBV5-1 and TRBJ1-5, with 8 bases matching TRBD1. Germline lookup yields CDR1 SGHRS and CDR2 YFSETQ. The CDR3 length is 15 residues. V was clipped by 4 bases and J by 0 bases; unmatched bases: 3. The CDR3 DNA is TGCGCCAGCAGCCCCGGGACAGGTAGCAATCAGCCCCAGCATTTT. Translated, it gives CASSPGTGSNQPQHF.

The V and J genes are TRBV19 and TRBJ1-2; the D gene is possibly TRBD1 (6 bases). Trimming took off 6 bases at V and 0 bases at J, with 14 bases between the two ends. Germline loops: CDR1 LNHDA, CDR2 SQIVND (reference sequence). This CDR3 region has 15 residues. CDR3 DNA: TGTGCCAGTAGGGAATACAGGGCAACTAACTATGGCTACACCTTC. This encodes CASREYRATNYGYTF.

The chain employs TRBV15 and TRBJ2-7, with 7 bases identical to TRBD1. The V gene's germline CDR1 is LNHNV and CDR2 YYDKDF (reference sequence). This CDR3 has 14 amino acids. V lost 4 bases and J lost 2; bases outside the gene matches: 5. This CDR3 reads CATSIQGSPYEQYF. In nucleotides, the CDR3 is TGTGCCACCAGCATACAGGGGTCCCCCTACGAGCAGTACTTC.

This sequence joins TRBV7-8 and TRBJ2-2; the match to TRBD2 covers 7 bases. J lost 0 bases, V lost 2 bases, and 3 bases had no gene match. This CDR3 region has 16 residues. The germline V gene encodes CDR1 SGHVS and CDR2 FQNEAQ. In DNA, the CDR3 is TGTGCCAGCAGCTTACTAAGCGGGGCGAACACCGGGGAGCTGTTTTTT. Translated, it gives CASSLLSGANTGELFF.

The V and J genes are TRBV7-6 and TRBJ1-1; 7 positions match TRBD1. Germline CDR1 and CDR2: SGHVS and FNYEAQ. Unmatched junction bases numbered 4, after V lost 5 bases and J lost 1 base. This CDR3 is 14 amino acids long. The DNA for the CDR3 is TGTGCCAGCAGCCCTCGGACAGGGAACACTGAAGCTTTCTTT. It is translated as CASSPRTGNTEAFF.